Listed below are T cell receptor beta chains from one sample, sequenced in a study of cytomegalovirus exposure and HLA in healthy donors. Sequenced by immunoSEQ multiplex PCR; TCRdb stores in-frame clones only, minus some. This table holds 130,000 to 150,000 clones, 73% found once. The source material was PBMCs. All receptors derive from a human donor in good health. The CDR3 runs from the conserved cysteine through the conserved F or W. The order of the fields is V gene, J gene, CDR3 length, CDR3 protein.

v_gene: TRBV5-1
j_gene: TRBJ1-2
len: 16
CDR3aa: CASSLDRPRSDYGYTF

v_gene: TRBV29-1
j_gene: TRBJ2-7
len: 13
CDR3aa: CSVEVWTGSEQYF

v_gene: TRBV9
j_gene: TRBJ1-4
len: 15
CDR3aa: CASTGVSVRDEKLFF

v_gene: TRBV6-1
j_gene: TRBJ1-6
len: 14
CDR3aa: CASSEGTGTSPLHF

v_gene: TRBV9
j_gene: TRBJ1-4
len: 15
CDR3aa: CASSVGSYTNEKLFF

v_gene: TRBV5-6
j_gene: TRBJ2-7
len: 13
CDR3aa: CASSLTSAHEQYF

v_gene: TRBV15
j_gene: TRBJ2-3
len: 15
CDR3aa: CATSRVVAGADTQYF

v_gene: TRBV10-2
j_gene: TRBJ2-3
len: 14
CDR3aa: CAAGLAGVSDTQYF

v_gene: TRBV6-4
j_gene: TRBJ2-7
len: 14
CDR3aa: CASSETGESYEQYF

v_gene: TRBV20-1
j_gene: TRBJ2-1
len: 11
CDR3aa: CSAEGIGEQFF

v_gene: TRBV9
j_gene: TRBJ2-1
len: 13
CDR3aa: CASSGAGYNEQFF

v_gene: TRBV6-1
j_gene: TRBJ2-5
len: 16
CDR3aa: CASSEDRGDPRETQYF

v_gene: TRBV12-5
j_gene: TRBJ2-1
len: 17
CDR3aa: CASATTVSGSTYNEQFF

v_gene: TRBV6-5
j_gene: TRBJ2-3
len: 15
CDR3aa: CASRGPETGSDTQYF

v_gene: TRBV5-1
j_gene: TRBJ2-1
len: 14
CDR3aa: CASSFAGANNEQFF

v_gene: TRBV2
j_gene: TRBJ2-7
len: 15
CDR3aa: CASAEEAGFSYEQYF

v_gene: TRBV5-1
j_gene: TRBJ2-1
len: 17
CDR3aa: CASSFISSGGLYNEQFF

v_gene: TRBV18
j_gene: TRBJ1-1
len: 15
CDR3aa: CASSAGAGDHTEAFF

v_gene: TRBV30
j_gene: TRBJ1-3
len: 14
CDR3aa: CAWSSSGGGNTIYF

v_gene: TRBV7-2
j_gene: TRBJ2-1
len: 15
CDR3aa: CASRARGGNYNEQFF

v_gene: TRBV11-2
j_gene: TRBJ1-4
len: 15
CDR3aa: CASSSGEGANEKLFF

v_gene: TRBV25-1
j_gene: TRBJ1-4
len: 13
CDR3aa: CATQAGRNEKLFF

v_gene: TRBV5-4
j_gene: TRBJ2-2
len: 15
CDR3aa: CASSLEQGFTGELFF

v_gene: TRBV7-6
j_gene: TRBJ1-5
len: 14
CDR3aa: CASSWGGAQQPQHF

v_gene: TRBV2
j_gene: TRBJ2-7
len: 14
CDR3aa: CASRTGHRSYEQYF

v_gene: TRBV7-8
j_gene: TRBJ2-1
len: 17
CDR3aa: CASSSLARESSYNEQFF

v_gene: TRBV11-2
j_gene: TRBJ2-7
len: 15
CDR3aa: CASSLASGYAYEQYF

v_gene: TRBV7-9
j_gene: TRBJ1-1
len: 17
CDR3aa: CASSFRRGTAGNTEAFF

v_gene: TRBV19
j_gene: TRBJ2-7
len: 12
CDR3aa: CASSRLTGEQYF

v_gene: TRBV4-1
j_gene: TRBJ1-5
len: 15
CDR3aa: CASSHVGGSNQPQHF

v_gene: TRBV12-5
j_gene: TRBJ2-7
len: 15
CDR3aa: CASGQPGESSYEQYF

v_gene: TRBV9
j_gene: TRBJ2-1
len: 13
CDR3aa: CASSPILRGEQFF

v_gene: TRBV5-1
j_gene: TRBJ2-1
len: 15
CDR3aa: CASSLAASGHNEQFF

v_gene: TRBV27
j_gene: TRBJ2-7
len: 19
CDR3aa: CASSLSIGLAGGSSYEQYF

v_gene: TRBV6-1
j_gene: TRBJ1-4
len: 14
CDR3aa: CASSEEPDRGKLFF

v_gene: TRBV4-2
j_gene: TRBJ2-7
len: 16
CDR3aa: CASSQEMTGLRWEQYF

v_gene: TRBV6-6
j_gene: TRBJ1-4
len: 15
CDR3aa: CASSYPQGQGEKLFF